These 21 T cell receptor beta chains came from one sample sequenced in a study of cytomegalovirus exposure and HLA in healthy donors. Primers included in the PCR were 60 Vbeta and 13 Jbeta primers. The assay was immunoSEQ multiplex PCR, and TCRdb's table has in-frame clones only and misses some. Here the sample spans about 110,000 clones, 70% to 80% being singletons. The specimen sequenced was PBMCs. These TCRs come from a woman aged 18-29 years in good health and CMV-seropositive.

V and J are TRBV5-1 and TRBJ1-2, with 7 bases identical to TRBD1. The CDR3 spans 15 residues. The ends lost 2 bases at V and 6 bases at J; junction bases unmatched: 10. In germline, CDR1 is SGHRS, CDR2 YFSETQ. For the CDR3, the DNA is TGCGCCAGCAGCTTCACAGGGGACGCCAGCAATGGCTACACCTTC. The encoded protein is CASSFTGDASNGYTF.

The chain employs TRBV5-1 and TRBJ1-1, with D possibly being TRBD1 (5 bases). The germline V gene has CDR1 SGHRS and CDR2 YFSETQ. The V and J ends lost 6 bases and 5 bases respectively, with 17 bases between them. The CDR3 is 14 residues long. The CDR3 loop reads CASIPQQGRTEAFF. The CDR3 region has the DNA TGCGCCAGCATCCCCCAGCAGGGTCGGACTGAAGCTTTCTTT.

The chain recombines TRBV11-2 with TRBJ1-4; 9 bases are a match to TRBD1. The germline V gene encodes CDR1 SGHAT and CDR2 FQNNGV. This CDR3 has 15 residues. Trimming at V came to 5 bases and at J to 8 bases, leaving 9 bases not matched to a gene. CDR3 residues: CASSPPGQGAEKLFF. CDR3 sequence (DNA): TGTGCCAGCAGCCCCCCGGGACAGGGTGCCGAAAAACTGTTTTTT. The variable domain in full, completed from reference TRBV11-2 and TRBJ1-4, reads EAGVAQSPRYKIIEKRQSVAFWCNPISGHATLYWYQQILGQGPKLLIQFQNNGVVDDSQLPKDRFSAERLKGVDSTLKIQPAKLEDSAVYLCASSPPGQGAEKLFFGSGTQLSVL.

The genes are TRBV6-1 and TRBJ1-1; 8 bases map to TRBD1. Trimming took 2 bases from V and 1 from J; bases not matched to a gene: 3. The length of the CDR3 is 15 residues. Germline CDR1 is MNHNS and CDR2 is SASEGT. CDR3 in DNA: TGTGCCAGCAGTGAAAGGGGGACAGGGAACACTGAAGCTTTCTTT. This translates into CASSERGTGNTEAFF.

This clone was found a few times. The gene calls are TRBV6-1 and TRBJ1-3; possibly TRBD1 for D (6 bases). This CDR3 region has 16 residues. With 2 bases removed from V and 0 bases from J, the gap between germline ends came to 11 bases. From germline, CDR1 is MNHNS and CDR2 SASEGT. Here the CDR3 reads CASSEIGQSSGNTIYF. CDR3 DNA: TGTGCCAGCAGTGAAATCGGACAGTCCTCTGGAAACACCATATATTTT.

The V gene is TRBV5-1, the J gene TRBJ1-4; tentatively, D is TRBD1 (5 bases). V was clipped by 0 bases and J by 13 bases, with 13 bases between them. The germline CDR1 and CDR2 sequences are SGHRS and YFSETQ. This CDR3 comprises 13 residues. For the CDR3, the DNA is TGCGCCAGCAGCTTGGGGCCCGGGGGGGGACTGTTTTTT. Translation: CASSLGPGGGLFF.

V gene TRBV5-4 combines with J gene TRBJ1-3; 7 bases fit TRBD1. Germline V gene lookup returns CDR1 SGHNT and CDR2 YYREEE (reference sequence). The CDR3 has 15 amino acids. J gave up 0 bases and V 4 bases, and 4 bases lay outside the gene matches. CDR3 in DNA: TGTGCCAGCAGCCCCGACAGGGACTCTGGAAACACCATATATTTT. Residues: CASSPDRDSGNTIYF.

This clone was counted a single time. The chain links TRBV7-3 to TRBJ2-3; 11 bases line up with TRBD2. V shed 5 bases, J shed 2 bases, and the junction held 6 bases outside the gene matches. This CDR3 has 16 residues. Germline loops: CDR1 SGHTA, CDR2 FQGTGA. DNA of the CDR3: TGTGCCAGCAGCCCTGCGGGACTAGCGGTCACAGATACGCAGTATTTT. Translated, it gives CASSPAGLAVTDTQYF.

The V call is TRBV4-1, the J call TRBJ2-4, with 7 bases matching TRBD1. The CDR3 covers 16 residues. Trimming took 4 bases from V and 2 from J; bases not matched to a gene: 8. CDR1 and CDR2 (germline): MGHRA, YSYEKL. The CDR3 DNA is TGCGCCAGCAGCCCTATAGACAGGGTATCCAAAAACATTCAGTACTTC. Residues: CASSPIDRVSKNIQYF.

The DNA of the CDR3 is TGCAGTGTCGACAGGGTCAATGAGCAGTTCTTC. It encodes CSVDRVNEQFF. The genes are TRBV20-1 and TRBJ2-1; 7 positions agree with TRBD1. With 7 bases clipped from V and 6 bases from J, the junction kept 3 bases outside the gene matches. From germline, CDR1 is DFQATT and CDR2 SNEGSKA (reference sequence). The CDR3 has 11 residues.

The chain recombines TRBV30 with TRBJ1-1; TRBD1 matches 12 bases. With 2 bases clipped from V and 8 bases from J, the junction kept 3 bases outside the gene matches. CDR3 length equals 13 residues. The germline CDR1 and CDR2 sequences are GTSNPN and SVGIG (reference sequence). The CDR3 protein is CAWSKGQGAEAFF. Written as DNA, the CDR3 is TGTGCCTGGAGTAAGGGACAGGGGGCGGAAGCTTTCTTT.

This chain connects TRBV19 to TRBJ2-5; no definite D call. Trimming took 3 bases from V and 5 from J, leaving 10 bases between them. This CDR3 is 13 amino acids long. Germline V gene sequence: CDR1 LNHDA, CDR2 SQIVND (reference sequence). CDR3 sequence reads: CASSISTLETQYF. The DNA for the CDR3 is TGTGCCAGTAGTATTTCGACACTGGAGACCCAGTACTTC.

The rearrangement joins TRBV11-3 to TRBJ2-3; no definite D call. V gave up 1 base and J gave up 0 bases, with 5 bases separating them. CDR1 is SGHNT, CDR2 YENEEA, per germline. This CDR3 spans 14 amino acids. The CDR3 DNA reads TGTGCCAGCAGCTTAGGGCGGAGCACAGATACGCAGTATTTT. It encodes CASSLGRSTDTQYF.

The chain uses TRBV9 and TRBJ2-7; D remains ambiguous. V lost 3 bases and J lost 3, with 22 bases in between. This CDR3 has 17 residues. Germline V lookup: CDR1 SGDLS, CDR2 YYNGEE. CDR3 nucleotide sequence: TGTGCCAGCAGCGCAACCCCGTTTCCCAGGTCGGTCTACGAGCAGTACTTC. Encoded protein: CASSATPFPRSVYEQYF.

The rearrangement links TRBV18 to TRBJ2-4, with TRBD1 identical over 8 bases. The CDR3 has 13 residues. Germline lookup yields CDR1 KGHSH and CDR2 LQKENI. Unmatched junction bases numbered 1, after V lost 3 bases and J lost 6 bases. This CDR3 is CASSPGQGNIQYF. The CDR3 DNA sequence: TGTGCCAGCTCACCCGGACAGGGAAACATTCAGTACTTC.

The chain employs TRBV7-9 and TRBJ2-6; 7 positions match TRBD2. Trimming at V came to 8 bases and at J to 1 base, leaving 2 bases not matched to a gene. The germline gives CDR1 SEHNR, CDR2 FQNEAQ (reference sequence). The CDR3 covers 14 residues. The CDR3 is CASLGGSGANVLTF. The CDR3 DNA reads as TGTGCCAGCCTGGGGGGGTCTGGGGCCAACGTCCTGACTTTC.

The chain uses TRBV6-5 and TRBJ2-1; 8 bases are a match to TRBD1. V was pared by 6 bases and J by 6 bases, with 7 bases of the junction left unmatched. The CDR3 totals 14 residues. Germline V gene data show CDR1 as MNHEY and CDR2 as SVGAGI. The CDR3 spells CASSRQGTGNEQFF. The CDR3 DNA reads TGTGCCAGCAGCCGACAGGGGACTGGCAATGAGCAGTTCTTC.

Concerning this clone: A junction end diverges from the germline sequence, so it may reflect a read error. The CDR3 sequence is CDSSLHSGIRGKDTQYF. Written as DNA, the CDR3 is TGTGACAGCAGCCTCCATAGCGGGATCAGGGGCAAGGATACGCAGTATTTT. The rearrangement joins TRBV14 to TRBJ2-3; TRBD2 aligns across 8 bases. This CDR3 has 17 residues. Germline V gene lookup returns CDR1 SGHDN and CDR2 FVKESK.

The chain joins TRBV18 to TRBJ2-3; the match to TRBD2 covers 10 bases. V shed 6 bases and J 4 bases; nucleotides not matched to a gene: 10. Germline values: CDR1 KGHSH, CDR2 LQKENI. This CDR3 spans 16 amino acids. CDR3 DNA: TGTGCCAGCTCCGTAACCTCTAGCGGGAGTTCAGATACGCAGTATTTT. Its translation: CASSVTSSGSSDTQYF.

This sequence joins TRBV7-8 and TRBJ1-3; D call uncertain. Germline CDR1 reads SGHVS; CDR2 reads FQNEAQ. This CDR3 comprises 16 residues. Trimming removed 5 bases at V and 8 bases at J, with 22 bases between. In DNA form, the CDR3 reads TGTGCCAGCAGCCTAGGAATGCTGGGGTTGAGGGACACCATATATTTT. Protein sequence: CASSLGMLGLRDTIYF.

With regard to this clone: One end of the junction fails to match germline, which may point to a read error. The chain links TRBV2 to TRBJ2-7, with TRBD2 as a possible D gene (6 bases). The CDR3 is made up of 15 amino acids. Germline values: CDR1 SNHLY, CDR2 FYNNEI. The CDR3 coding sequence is TGTGCCAGCATTGAAGGGACTTCAGCGGGCTACGAGCAGTACTTC. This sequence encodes CASIEGTSAGYEQYF.